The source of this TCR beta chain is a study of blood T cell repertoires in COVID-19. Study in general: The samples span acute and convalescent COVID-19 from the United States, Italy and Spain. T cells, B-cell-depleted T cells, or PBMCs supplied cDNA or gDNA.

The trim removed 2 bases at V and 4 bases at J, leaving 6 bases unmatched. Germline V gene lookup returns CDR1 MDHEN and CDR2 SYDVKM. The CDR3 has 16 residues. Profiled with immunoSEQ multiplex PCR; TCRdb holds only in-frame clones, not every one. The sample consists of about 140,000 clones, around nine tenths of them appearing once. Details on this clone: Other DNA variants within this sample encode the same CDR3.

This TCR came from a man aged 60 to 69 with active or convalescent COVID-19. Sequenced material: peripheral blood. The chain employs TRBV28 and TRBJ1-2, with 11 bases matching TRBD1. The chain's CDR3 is CASSLTGTGGGYGYTF. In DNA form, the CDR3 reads TGTGCCAGCAGTTTAACTGGGACAGGGGGAGGCTATGGCTACACCTTC.